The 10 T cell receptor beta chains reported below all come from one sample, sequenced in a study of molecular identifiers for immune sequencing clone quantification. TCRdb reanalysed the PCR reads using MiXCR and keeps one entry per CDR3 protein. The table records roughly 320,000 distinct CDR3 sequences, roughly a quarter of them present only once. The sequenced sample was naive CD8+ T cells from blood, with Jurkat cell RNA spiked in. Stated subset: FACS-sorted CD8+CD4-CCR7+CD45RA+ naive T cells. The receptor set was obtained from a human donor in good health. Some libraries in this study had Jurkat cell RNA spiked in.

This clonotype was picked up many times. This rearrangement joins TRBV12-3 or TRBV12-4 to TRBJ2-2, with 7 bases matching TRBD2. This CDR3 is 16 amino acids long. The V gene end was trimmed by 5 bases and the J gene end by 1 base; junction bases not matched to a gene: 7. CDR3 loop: CASSSLAAGNTGELFF. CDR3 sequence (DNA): TGTGCCAGCAGTAGCCTAGCGGCAGGGAACACCGGGGAGCTGTTTTTT.

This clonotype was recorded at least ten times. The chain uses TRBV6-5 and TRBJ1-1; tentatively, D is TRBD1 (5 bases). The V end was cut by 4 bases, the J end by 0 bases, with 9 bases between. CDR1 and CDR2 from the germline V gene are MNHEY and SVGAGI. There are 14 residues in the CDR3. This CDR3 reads CASSSGNMNTEAFF. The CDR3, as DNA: TGTGCCAGCAGTTCAGGGAACATGAACACTGAAGCTTTCTTT.

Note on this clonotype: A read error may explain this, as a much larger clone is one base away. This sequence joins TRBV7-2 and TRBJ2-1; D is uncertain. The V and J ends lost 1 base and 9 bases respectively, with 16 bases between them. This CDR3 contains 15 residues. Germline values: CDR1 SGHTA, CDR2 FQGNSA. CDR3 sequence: CASSLVYPGLGEQFF. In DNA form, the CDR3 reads TGTGCCAGCAGCTTAGTGTACCCTGGTTTGGGTGAGCAGTTCTTC. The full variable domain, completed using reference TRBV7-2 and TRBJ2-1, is GAGVSQSPSNKVTEKGKDVELRCDPISGHTALYWYRQSLGQGLEFLIYFQGNSAPDKSGLPSDRFSAERTGGSVSTLTIQRTQQEDSAVYLCASSLVYPGLGEQFFGPGTRLTVL.

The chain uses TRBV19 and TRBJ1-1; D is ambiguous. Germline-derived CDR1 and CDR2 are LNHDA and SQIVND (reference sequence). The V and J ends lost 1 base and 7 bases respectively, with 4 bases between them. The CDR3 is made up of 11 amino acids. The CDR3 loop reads CASSIVREAFF. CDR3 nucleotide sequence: TGTGCCAGTAGTATAGTCCGTGAAGCTTTCTTT.

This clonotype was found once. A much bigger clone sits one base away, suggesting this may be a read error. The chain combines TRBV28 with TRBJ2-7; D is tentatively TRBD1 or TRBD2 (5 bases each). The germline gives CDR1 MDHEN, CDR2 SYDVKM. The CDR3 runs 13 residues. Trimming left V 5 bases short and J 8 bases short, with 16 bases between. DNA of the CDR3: TGTGCCAGCAGTCCCGGGGCAGGGCGCCAGCAGTACTTC. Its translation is CASSPGAGRQQYF.

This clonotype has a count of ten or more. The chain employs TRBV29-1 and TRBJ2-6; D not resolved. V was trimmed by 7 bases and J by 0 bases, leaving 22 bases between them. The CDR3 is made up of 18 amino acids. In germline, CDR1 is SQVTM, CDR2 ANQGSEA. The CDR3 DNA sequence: TGCAGCGCCGTTCCCTCGGGCAGCCGATCCTCTGGGGCCAACGTCCTGACTTTC. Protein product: CSAVPSGSRSSGANVLTF.

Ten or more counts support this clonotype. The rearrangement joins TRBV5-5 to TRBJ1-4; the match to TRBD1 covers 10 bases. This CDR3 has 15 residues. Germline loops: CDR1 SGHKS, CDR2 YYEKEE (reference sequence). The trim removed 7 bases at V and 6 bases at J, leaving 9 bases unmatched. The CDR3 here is CASGHGDRGYEKLFF. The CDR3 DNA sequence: TGTGCCAGCGGCCACGGGGACAGGGGATATGAAAAACTGTTTTTT.

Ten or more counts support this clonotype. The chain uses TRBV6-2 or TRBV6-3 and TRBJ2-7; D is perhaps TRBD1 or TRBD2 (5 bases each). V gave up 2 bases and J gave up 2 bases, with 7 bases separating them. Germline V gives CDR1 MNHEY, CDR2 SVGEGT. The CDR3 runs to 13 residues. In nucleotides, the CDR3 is TGTGCCAGCAGTTACGGGGGAACCTACGAGCAGTACTTC. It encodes CASSYGGTYEQYF.

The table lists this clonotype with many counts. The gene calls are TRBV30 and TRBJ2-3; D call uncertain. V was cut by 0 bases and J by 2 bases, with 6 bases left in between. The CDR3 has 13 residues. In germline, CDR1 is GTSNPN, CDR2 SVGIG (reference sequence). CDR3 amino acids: CAWSVLFTDTQYF. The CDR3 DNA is TGTGCCTGGAGTGTCCTTTTCACAGATACGCAGTATTTT.

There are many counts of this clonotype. CDR3 DNA sequence: TGTGCCAGCAGCCCGGGGACAGTCTATGGCTACACCTTC. The encoded protein is CASSPGTVYGYTF. J is TRBJ1-2 and V is TRBV14; 7 bases map to TRBD1. This CDR3 comprises 13 residues. Germline values: CDR1 SGHDN, CDR2 FVKESK. V was pared by 4 bases and J by 4 bases, with 3 bases of the junction left unmatched.